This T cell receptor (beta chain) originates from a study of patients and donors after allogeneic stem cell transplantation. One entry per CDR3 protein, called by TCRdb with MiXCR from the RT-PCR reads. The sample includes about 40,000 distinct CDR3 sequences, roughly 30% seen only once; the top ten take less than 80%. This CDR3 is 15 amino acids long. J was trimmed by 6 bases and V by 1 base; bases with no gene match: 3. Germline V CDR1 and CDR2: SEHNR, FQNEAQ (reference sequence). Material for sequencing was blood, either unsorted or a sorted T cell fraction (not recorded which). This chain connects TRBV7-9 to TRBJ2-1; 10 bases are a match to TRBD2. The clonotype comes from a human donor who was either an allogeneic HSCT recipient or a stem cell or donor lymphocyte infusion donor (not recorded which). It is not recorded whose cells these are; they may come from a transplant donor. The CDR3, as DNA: TGTGCCAGCAGCTTAGTACTAGCGGGATTCAATGAGCAGTTCTTC. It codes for CASSLVLAGFNEQFF.